The 25 T cell receptor beta chains reported below all come from one sample, sequenced in a study of CD8 T cells in Susac syndrome. An input of about 0.45 to 1 ug of RNA was subjected to reverse transcription using random hexamers. A single record per CDR3 protein comes from TCRdb applying MiXCR to the immunoSEQ multiplex PCR reads. The top ten clones hold roughly 0.21% of a sample with approximately 300,000 distinct CDR3 sequences, roughly 85% of them seen once. The sample comprised CD8+ T cells from PBMCs. Receptors originate from a human donor with multiple sclerosis.

J is TRBJ2-2 and V is TRBV7-2, with 9 bases identical to TRBD2. This CDR3 has 16 amino acids. Germline values: CDR1 SGHTA, CDR2 FQGNSA. V was clipped by 8 bases and J by 4 bases; unmatched bases: 11. In nucleotides, the CDR3 is TGTGCCAGCGCAGCGGGGGGACCTTACCTCACCGGGGAGCTGTTTTTT. This encodes CASAAGGPYLTGELFF.

V and J are TRBV13 and TRBJ2-7; unclear D gene. Per germline, CDR1 PRHDT and CDR2 FYEKMQ (reference sequence). Trimming removed 0 bases at V and 6 bases at J, with 12 bases between. The CDR3 length is 14 residues. The CDR3 sequence is CASSLGLVLSEQYF. For the CDR3, the DNA is TGTGCCAGCAGCTTAGGGCTAGTTTTAAGCGAGCAGTACTTC.

This chain links TRBV27 with TRBJ2-7; TRBD1 or TRBD2 may be the D gene (6 bases each). The CDR3 runs to 19 residues. CDR1 MNHEY and CDR2 SMNVEV come from the germline V gene (reference sequence). V lost 6 bases and J lost 1, with 28 bases in between. Here the CDR3 reads CASSPRWGAYRVISYEQYF. CDR3 DNA sequence: TGTGCCAGCAGCCCTCGTTGGGGGGCCTACAGGGTTATATCCTACGAGCAGTACTTC.

This clonotype was observed a few times. The CDR3 is CASSLAGSEAFF. The CDR3 nucleotides read TGTGCCAGCAGCCTAGCGGGTTCTGAAGCTTTCTTT. The chain employs TRBV4-2 and TRBJ1-1; D unresolved. Looked up from germline, CDR1 is LGHNA and CDR2 is YNFKEQ. The CDR3 totals 12 residues. V gave up 4 bases and J gave up 6 bases, with 9 bases separating them.

The chain carries TRBV3-1 and TRBJ2-3; D remains unclear. This CDR3 is 15 amino acids long. Germline lookup yields CDR1 LGHDT and CDR2 YNNKEL (reference sequence). The V gene lost 0 bases and the J gene lost 6 bases, with 13 bases spanning the gap. The CDR3 reads CASSQDGSPWDTQYF. CDR3 nucleotides: TGTGCCAGCAGCCAAGATGGCTCTCCCTGGGATACGCAGTATTTT.

The genes are TRBV15 and TRBJ1-5; tentative D call: TRBD1 (6 bases). The CDR3 totals 15 residues. CDR1 and CDR2 (germline): LNHNV, YYDKDF (reference sequence). V lost 5 bases to trimming and J lost 2 bases, with 13 bases between them. CDR3 DNA: TGTGCCACCAGCGGGGCAGGGGAGGGCAATCAGCCCCAGCATTTT. Translating gives CATSGAGEGNQPQHF. Using reference TRBV15 and TRBJ1-5 for the parts outside the CDR3, the full variable domain is DAMVIQNPRYQVTQFGKPVTLSCSQTLNHNVMYWYQQKSSQAPKLLFHYYDKDFNNEADTPDNFQSRRPNTSFCFLDIRSPGLGDTAMYLCATSGAGEGNQPQHFGDGTRLSIL.

This clonotype has only a few counts. This chain links TRBV27 with TRBJ2-7; D is perhaps TRBD1 (5 bases). The CDR3 has 13 amino acids. Germline lookup yields CDR1 MNHEY and CDR2 SMNVEV (reference sequence). The germline V and J ends were trimmed by 3 bases and 7 bases, with 13 bases remaining between them. CDR3 in DNA: TGTGCCAGCAGTTTGGGGCAGGGTCGGGAGCAGTACTTC. This encodes CASSLGQGREQYF.

V is TRBV29-1 and J is TRBJ2-1; 10 bases are shared with TRBD2. The germline V gene has CDR1 SQVTM and CDR2 ANQGSEA. Losses at the gene ends were 2 bases for V and 0 bases for J; bases not matched to a gene: 13. The CDR3 totals 19 residues. The CDR3 coding sequence is TGCAGCGTTGAAAGGGATCTAGCGGGGGACTCAAGCTCCTACAATGAGCAGTTCTTC. Translating gives CSVERDLAGDSSSYNEQFF.

The chain employs TRBV7-9 and TRBJ2-7, with D perhaps TRBD2 (6 bases). Per the germline V gene, CDR1 is SEHNR and CDR2 is FQNEAQ (reference sequence). CDR3 length: 12 residues. Trimming pared 11 bases from V and 4 bases from J, leaving 15 bases between. In DNA, the CDR3 is TGTGCCGCGGGGACTTTTGGTTACGAGCAGTACTTC. Protein product: CAAGTFGYEQYF.

The genes are TRBV6-5 and TRBJ2-7; possibly TRBD2 for D (5 bases). V lost 0 bases and J lost 3, with 6 bases in between. The CDR3 totals 13 residues. Germline values: CDR1 MNHEY, CDR2 SVGAGI. For the CDR3, the DNA is TGTGCCAGCAGTTACTCGGCGGGCTACGAGCAGTACTTC. Protein product: CASSYSAGYEQYF.

The chain is built from TRBV28 and TRBJ2-1; D might be TRBD1 (6 bases). CDR3 length: 15 amino acids. Trimming took 3 bases from V and 7 from J, leaving 16 bases between them. CDR1 is MDHEN, CDR2 SYDVKM, per germline. The CDR3 DNA sequence: TGTGCCAGCAGTTTCTTACAGGGCAGTGAAAATGAGCAGTTCTTC. Its protein product is CASSFLQGSENEQFF.

V gene TRBV6-5 combines with J gene TRBJ1-5; TRBD1 agrees at 8 bases. CDR3 length equals 13 residues. V gave up 8 bases and J gave up 3 bases; unmatched junction bases: 3. Looked up from germline, CDR1 is MNHEY and CDR2 is SVGAGI. The chain's CDR3 is CASGQGYNQPQHF. The CDR3 DNA sequence: TGTGCCAGCGGACAGGGTTACAATCAGCCCCAGCATTTT.

This chain joins TRBV7-2 and TRBJ1-5; no clear D gene. CDR3 length: 16 residues. The germline gives CDR1 SGHTA, CDR2 FQGNSA. Deletions cut 5 bases from V and 2 bases from J, with 16 bases between. The DNA of the CDR3 is TGTGCCAGCAGCAAGAGAGCCCTGACGGGCAATCAGCCCCAGCATTTT. Translated: CASSKRALTGNQPQHF.

The chain couples TRBV6-2 or TRBV6-3 to TRBJ2-5; 8 bases fit TRBD1. This CDR3 comprises 16 residues. V lost 7 bases and J lost 3; bases outside the gene matches: 13. In germline, CDR1 is MNHEY, CDR2 SVGEGT. CDR3 sequence reads: CASITSYGQGKETQYF. Written as DNA, the CDR3 is TGTGCCAGCATCACCAGTTACGGACAGGGAAAAGAGACCCAGTACTTC.

Points on this clonotype: Relative to the germline gene, one junction end is altered; a read error may explain this. J is TRBJ1-1 and V is TRBV20-1; D is unresolved. The CDR3 contains 12 residues. Germline values: CDR1 DFQATT, CDR2 SNEGSKA (reference sequence). CDR3 sequence reads: CSARDPNSEAFF. The CDR3 nucleotides read TGCAGTGCTAGAGACCCTAACAGTGAAGCTTTCTTT.

This clonotype came up once. The chain combines TRBV9 with TRBJ1-1, with D possibly being TRBD1 (6 bases). The CDR3 sequence is 16 residues long. With 2 bases removed from V and 6 bases from J, the gap between germline ends came to 20 bases. Germline V lookup: CDR1 SGDLS, CDR2 YYNGEE. CDR3 nucleotides: TGTGCCAGCAGCGTCCTCCCGGAACAGGGCCTGGCTGAAGCTTTCTTT. Amino acids: CASSVLPEQGLAEAFF. Combining the CDR3 with reference TRBV9 and TRBJ1-1 gives the whole variable domain DSGVTQTPKHLITATGQRVTLRCSPRSGDLSVYWYQQSLDQGLQFLIQYYNGEERAKGNILERFSAQQFPDLHSELNLSSLELGDSALYFCASSVLPEQGLAEAFFGQGTRLTVV.

This clonotype has a single count. This rearrangement joins TRBV27 to TRBJ2-1, with a possible D match to TRBD2 (5 bases). Trimming removed 3 bases at V and 9 bases at J, with 18 bases between. CDR1 and CDR2 from the germline V gene are MNHEY and SMNVEV (reference sequence). This CDR3 is built from 15 residues. The CDR3 coding sequence is TGTGCCAGCAGTTTGACCGGCGGGTCGTTTCGTGAGCAGTTCTTC. Translated: CASSLTGGSFREQFF.

V gene TRBV19 combines with J gene TRBJ2-1; 13 bases line up with TRBD2. From germline, CDR1 is LNHDA and CDR2 SQIVND (reference sequence). J was trimmed by 10 bases and V by 6 bases; bases with no gene match: 12. This CDR3 region has 16 residues. CDR3 protein: CASRSLEGLAGREQFF. In nucleotides, the CDR3 is TGTGCCAGTAGGTCCCTCGAGGGACTAGCGGGAAGGGAGCAGTTCTTC.

The V and J genes are TRBV7-9 and TRBJ1-2; D call uncertain. Trimming removed 1 base from V and 3 bases from J, with 9 bases in between. CDR3 length: 14 residues. Germline CDR1 SEHNR, CDR2 FQNEAQ (reference sequence). DNA of the CDR3: TGTGCCAGCAGCTTAGGGTCAGCCTACTATGGCTACACCTTC. Translation gives CASSLGSAYYGYTF.

The rearrangement uses TRBV5-1 and TRBJ2-2; a possible D gene is TRBD1 (6 bases). This CDR3 is 16 amino acids long. V was shortened by 0 bases and J by 3 bases, with 12 bases between the two germline ends. Per germline, CDR1 SGHRS and CDR2 YFSETQ. CDR3 sequence (DNA): TGCGCCAGCAGCTTGGGACAGGTTGAATACACCGGGGAGCTGTTTTTT. It codes for CASSLGQVEYTGELFF. The variable domain in full, completed from reference TRBV5-1 and TRBJ2-2, reads KAGVTQTPRYLIKTRGQQVTLSCSPISGHRSVSWYQQTPGQGLQFLFEYFSETQRNKGNFPGRFSGRQFSNSRSEMNVSTLELGDSALYLCASSLGQVEYTGELFFGEGSRLTVL.

The rearrangement uses TRBV6-2 or TRBV6-3 and TRBJ2-3, with D uncertain. Germline CDR1 reads MNHEY; CDR2 reads SVGEGT. This CDR3 contains 15 residues. Trimming cost V 6 bases and J 3 bases, with 16 bases left between them. As DNA, the CDR3 is TGTGCCAGCAGCATCTTTATAGACACGACAGATACGCAGTATTTT. Encoded protein: CASSIFIDTTDTQYF.

This chain joins TRBV7-9 and TRBJ2-1, with 8 bases lining up with TRBD1. Germline loops: CDR1 SEHNR, CDR2 FQNEAQ (reference sequence). With V trimmed by 5 bases and J by 6 bases, 6 bases remained unmatched. The CDR3 sequence is 14 residues long. In nucleotides, the CDR3 is TGTGCCAGCAGCGCGACAGGGGCGCGCAATGAGCAGTTCTTC. Translation: CASSATGARNEQFF.

This sequence joins TRBV3-1 and TRBJ2-6, with D perhaps given as TRBD1 or TRBD2 (5 bases each). With 4 bases removed from V and 0 bases from J, the gap between germline ends came to 19 bases. The CDR3 totals 19 residues. CDR1 and CDR2 (germline): LGHDT, YNNKEL (reference sequence). The CDR3 nucleotides are TGTGCCAGCAGCCGAATTTTGGGACCCATCTTCTCTGGGGCCAACGTCCTGACTTTC. Translating it yields CASSRILGPIFSGANVLTF.

This chain connects TRBV4-3 to TRBJ1-3; D is ambiguous. V was shortened by 2 bases and J by 0 bases, with 11 bases between the two germline ends. Germline assignment: CDR1 LGHNA and CDR2 YSLEER. The CDR3 length is 16 residues. The CDR3 loop reads CASSQYLYSSGNTIYF. The CDR3 region has the DNA TGCGCCAGCAGCCAATACCTCTACAGCTCTGGAAACACCATATATTTT.

The genes are TRBV5-1 and TRBJ2-7, with 8 nucleotides matching TRBD1. CDR3 size: 14 residues. V shed 4 bases and J 4 bases; nucleotides not matched to a gene: 7. The germline CDR1 and CDR2 sequences are SGHRS and YFSETQ. CDR3 region: CASSMAGTGYEQYF. The CDR3 nucleotides are TGCGCCAGCAGCATGGCCGGGACAGGTTACGAGCAGTACTTC.